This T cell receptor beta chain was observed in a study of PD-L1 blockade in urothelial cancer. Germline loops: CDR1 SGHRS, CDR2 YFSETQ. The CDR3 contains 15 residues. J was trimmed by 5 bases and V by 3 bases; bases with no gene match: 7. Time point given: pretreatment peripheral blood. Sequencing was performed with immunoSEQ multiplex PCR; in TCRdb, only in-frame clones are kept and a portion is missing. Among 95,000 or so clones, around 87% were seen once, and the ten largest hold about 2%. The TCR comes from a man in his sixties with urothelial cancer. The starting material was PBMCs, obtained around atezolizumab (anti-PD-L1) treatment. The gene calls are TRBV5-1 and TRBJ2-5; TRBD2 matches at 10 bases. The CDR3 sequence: CASSSSGGAGETQYF. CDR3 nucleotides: TGCGCCAGCAGCTCCAGCGGGGGGGCCGGCGAGACCCAGTACTTC.